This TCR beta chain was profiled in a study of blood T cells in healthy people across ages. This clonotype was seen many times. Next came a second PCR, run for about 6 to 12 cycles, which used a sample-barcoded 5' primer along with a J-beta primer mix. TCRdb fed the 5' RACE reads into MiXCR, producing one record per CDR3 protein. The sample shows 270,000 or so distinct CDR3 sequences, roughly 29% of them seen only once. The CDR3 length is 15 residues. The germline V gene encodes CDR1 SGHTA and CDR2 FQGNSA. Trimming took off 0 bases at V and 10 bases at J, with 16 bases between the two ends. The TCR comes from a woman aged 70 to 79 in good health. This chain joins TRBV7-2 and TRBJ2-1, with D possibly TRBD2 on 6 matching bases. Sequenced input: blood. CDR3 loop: CASSLAPLARGEQFF. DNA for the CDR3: TGTGCCAGCAGCTTAGCGCCGCTAGCGAGAGGGGAGCAGTTCTTC. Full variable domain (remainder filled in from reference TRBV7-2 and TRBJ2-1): GAGVSQSPSNKVTEKGKDVELRCDPISGHTALYWYRQSLGQGLEFLIYFQGNSAPDKSGLPSDRFSAERTGGSVSTLTIQRTQQEDSAVYLCASSLAPLARGEQFFGPGTRLTVL.